The 30 T cell receptor beta chains reported below all come from one sample, sequenced in a study of cytomegalovirus exposure and HLA in healthy donors. PCR employed 60 Vbeta and 13 Jbeta primers. Libraries were prepared by immunoSEQ multiplex PCR; TCRdb keeps only in-frame clonotypes and omits some of them. The data contain about 160,000 clones, around 77% of them singletons. What was sequenced was PBMCs. These receptors were obtained from a man aged 50 to 59 in good health and CMV-seropositive.

V and J are TRBV5-6 and TRBJ1-2, with TRBD1 as a possible D gene (6 bases). This CDR3 comprises 14 residues. The V end lost 2 bases, the J end lost 7 bases, and 15 bases lay between the germline ends. CDR1 SGHDT and CDR2 YYEEEE come from the germline V gene. CDR3: CASSFYSGGAGYTF. The CDR3 region has the DNA TGTGCCAGCAGCTTTTACTCGGGGGGGGCTGGCTACACCTTC.

This chain uses TRBV10-1 with TRBJ1-1; D is ambiguous. Trimming removed 3 bases from V and 0 bases from J, with 5 bases in between. The V gene's germline CDR1 is WNHNN and CDR2 SYGVQD (reference sequence). The CDR3 length is 13 residues. CDR3 sequence: CASSDQMNTEAFF. In DNA, the CDR3 is TGCGCCAGCAGTGATCAGATGAACACTGAAGCTTTCTTT.

This clone was detected a few times. At one of its ends the junction is not consistent with the germline gene, which may arise from a read error. V and J are TRBV5-4 and TRBJ2-1; no firm D call. This CDR3 is built from 11 residues. The germline V gene encodes CDR1 SGHNT and CDR2 YYREEE (reference sequence). The CDR3 loop reads CASSVYYEQFF. The CDR3 region has the DNA TGTGCCAGCAGCGTCTACTATGAGCAGTTCTTC.

The rearrangement joins TRBV6-1 to TRBJ1-1; TRBD1 matches at 9 bases. Germline trimming cut 7 bases from V and 3 bases from J; bases unmatched to any gene: 6. The germline gives CDR1 MNHNS, CDR2 SASEGT. The CDR3 consists of 14 residues. The chain's CDR3 is CASIRDRVYTEAFF. The CDR3 nucleotides are TGTGCCAGCATCCGGGACAGGGTCTACACTGAAGCTTTCTTT.

The chain recombines TRBV2 with TRBJ2-7; tentative D call: TRBD1 (5 bases). Germline-derived CDR1 and CDR2 are SNHLY and FYNNEI. The CDR3 totals 12 residues. Trimming took 9 bases from V and 5 from J, leaving 14 bases between them. The CDR3 bases are TGTGCCAGAGGGGCCAGGGAACACGAGCAGTACTTC. It is translated as CARGAREHEQYF.

The chain couples TRBV14 to TRBJ1-4, with D unclear. The CDR3 is made up of 15 amino acids. Germline V gene sequence: CDR1 SGHDN, CDR2 FVKESK. The germline V and J ends were trimmed by 1 base and 2 bases, with 8 bases remaining between them. This CDR3 is CASSQAWRTNEKLFF. CDR3 nucleotide sequence: TGTGCCAGCAGCCAAGCGTGGAGGACTAATGAAAAACTGTTTTTT. The entire variable domain, with the rest obtained from reference TRBV14 and TRBJ1-4, is as follows: EAGVTQFPSHSVIEKGQTVTLRCDPISGHDNLYWYRRVMGKEIKFLLHFVKESKQDESGMPNNRFLAERTGGTYSTLKVQPAELEDSGVYFCASSQAWRTNEKLFFGSGTQLSVL.

The V gene is TRBV13, the J gene TRBJ2-1; D possibly corresponds to TRBD1 (6 bases). Trimming removed 3 bases at V and 3 bases at J, with 21 bases between. CDR3 size: 18 residues. The germline V gene has CDR1 PRHDT and CDR2 FYEKMQ (reference sequence). The chain's CDR3 is CASSFLRTDKISYNEQFF. In DNA, the CDR3 is TGTGCCAGCAGCTTTCTCCGGACAGACAAGATCAGCTACAATGAGCAGTTCTTC.

V is TRBV9 and J is TRBJ2-7, with unresolved D. The CDR3 contains 15 residues. Trimming removed 0 bases from V and 2 bases from J, with 12 bases in between. The germline gives CDR1 SGDLS, CDR2 YYNGEE. The CDR3 region is CASSVGTVSAYEQYF. In nucleotides, the CDR3 is TGTGCCAGCAGCGTAGGCACAGTGTCCGCCTACGAGCAGTACTTC.

The table lists this clone with a count of one. J is TRBJ1-4 and V is TRBV19; 7 bases line up with TRBD1. The V segment lost 3 bases and the J segment 7 bases; nucleotides outside the gene matches: 8. CDR1 is LNHDA and CDR2 is SQIVND in the germline V gene (reference sequence). The CDR3 totals 15 residues. The CDR3 sequence is CASSMKRGRFEKLFF. The DNA for the CDR3 is TGTGCCAGTAGTATGAAAAGGGGGCGCTTTGAAAAACTGTTTTTT.

This chain uses TRBV5-1 with TRBJ1-4, with D unclear. In germline, CDR1 is SGHRS, CDR2 YFSETQ. The CDR3 spans 15 residues. V lost 1 base to trimming and J lost 5 bases, with 12 bases between them. The CDR3 sequence: CASSLTDWRNEKLFF. The CDR3 DNA follows: TGCGCCAGCAGCTTGACTGATTGGAGAAATGAAAAACTGTTTTTT.

On this clone itself: One end of the junction does not line up with germline, which may come from a read error. The chain has TRBV4-3 and TRBJ2-3; D is unclear. The CDR3 extends over 18 amino acids. CDR1 and CDR2 from the germline V gene are LGHNA and YSLEER. CDR3 nucleotide sequence: TGCGCCAGCAGACAAGATCTACAGCAACCTAAAACGTCAGATACGCAGTATTTT. This gives the protein CASRQDLQQPKTSDTQYF.

Worth noting for this clone: In the same sample, other DNA sequences code for this CDR3. V is TRBV7-2 and J is TRBJ1-2, with D hard to call. The CDR3 is 11 amino acids. Looked up from germline, CDR1 is SGHTA and CDR2 is FQGNSA. V lost 5 bases, J lost 2 bases, and 3 bases lay in between. The CDR3 nucleotides read TGTGCCAGCAGCCTCAACTATGGCTACACCTTC. Residues: CASSLNYGYTF.

V usage is TRBV29-1 and J usage is TRBJ2-7, with D tentatively TRBD2 (5 bases). The germline V and J ends were trimmed by 4 bases and 1 base, with 8 bases remaining between them. This CDR3 spans 12 amino acids. The germline V gene encodes CDR1 SQVTM and CDR2 ANQGSEA. CDR3 loop: CSVGESSYEQYF. CDR3 coding DNA: TGCAGCGTTGGGGAGAGTTCCTACGAGCAGTACTTC.

The rearrangement joins TRBV27 to TRBJ2-7; 10 bases match TRBD1. This CDR3 is 16 amino acids long. Germline V gives CDR1 MNHEY, CDR2 SMNVEV (reference sequence). J gave up 4 bases and V 0 bases, and 6 bases lay outside the gene matches. The CDR3 here is CASSLSDRGRNYEQYF. CDR3 DNA: TGTGCCAGCAGTTTATCTGACAGGGGGCGCAATTACGAGCAGTACTTC.

The chain joins TRBV27 to TRBJ1-4, with TRBD1 matching 7 bases. With 6 bases clipped from V and 4 bases from J, the junction kept 5 bases outside the gene matches. Germline V gene lookup returns CDR1 MNHEY and CDR2 SMNVEV (reference sequence). The CDR3 spans 14 residues. CDR3 nucleotides: TGTGCCAGCAGAATACAGGGGCTTAATGAAAAACTGTTTTTT. This codes for CASRIQGLNEKLFF.

The CDR3 loop is CASRTSGGASEQFF. The DNA of the CDR3 is TGCGCCAGCAGGACTAGCGGGGGGGCTTCTGAGCAGTTCTTC. The chain is built from TRBV5-1 and TRBJ2-1, with 14 bases lining up with TRBD2. Germline V gene data show CDR1 as SGHRS and CDR2 as YFSETQ. The junction had 4 bases not matched to a gene; V was cut back by 5 bases and J by 9 bases. CDR3 size: 14 residues.

This chain joins TRBV9 and TRBJ1-2; TRBD1 is a possible D gene (6 bases). The CDR3 runs to 15 residues. Trimming removed 0 bases from V and 0 bases from J, with 9 bases in between. Germline CDR1 SGDLS, CDR2 YYNGEE. For the CDR3, the DNA is TGTGCCAGCAGCGTAGAGGCAGGGGCTAACTATGGCTACACCTTC. This gives the protein CASSVEAGANYGYTF. The entire variable domain, with the rest obtained from reference TRBV9 and TRBJ1-2, is as follows: DSGVTQTPKHLITATGQRVTLRCSPRSGDLSVYWYQQSLDQGLQFLIQYYNGEERAKGNILERFSAQQFPDLHSELNLSSLELGDSALYFCASSVEAGANYGYTFGSGTRLTVV.

The chain links TRBV4-1 to TRBJ1-1, with a weak D call TRBD1 (6 bases). The CDR3 is made up of 16 amino acids. Trimming removed 1 base at V and 6 bases at J, with 18 bases between. CDR1 and CDR2 from the germline V gene are MGHRA and YSYEKL. The CDR3 region is CASSQASQGPSPEAFF. The CDR3 nucleotides read TGCGCCAGCAGCCAAGCATCACAGGGTCCCAGCCCTGAAGCTTTCTTT.

The chain joins TRBV27 to TRBJ2-3, with 7 bases identical to TRBD2. The CDR3 totals 16 residues. With 2 bases clipped from V and 4 bases from J, the junction kept 9 bases outside the gene matches. CDR1 and CDR2 (germline): MNHEY, SMNVEV (reference sequence). The DNA of the CDR3 is TGTGCCAGCAGTTTAGGGCCGGGAAGCGGGGCAGATACGCAGTATTTT. This sequence encodes CASSLGPGSGADTQYF.

This chain joins TRBV9 and TRBJ2-3, with D tentatively TRBD2 (6 bases). V lost 0 bases and J lost 1, with 12 bases in between. This CDR3 is 16 amino acids long. Per the germline V gene, CDR1 is SGDLS and CDR2 is YYNGEE. CDR3 DNA: TGTGCCAGCAGCGTAGTGGGGGGACCCCGCACAGATACGCAGTATTTT. Residues: CASSVVGGPRTDTQYF.

CDR3 DNA: TGTGCCAGCAGCTTGGCGGTTAACTACGAGCAGTACTTC. Its protein is CASSLAVNYEQYF. V gene TRBV11-3 combines with J gene TRBJ2-7; D is unclear. The CDR3 spans 13 residues. Germline CDR1 is SGHNT and CDR2 is YENEEA. Between the trimmed V and J ends, which lost 3 bases and 3 bases, there was a span of 9 bases.

This rearrangement joins TRBV5-6 to TRBJ2-1, with D tentatively TRBD1 (6 bases). The germline V and J ends were trimmed by 4 bases and 4 bases, with 18 bases remaining between them. Germline V gives CDR1 SGHDT, CDR2 YYEEEE. The CDR3 covers 16 residues. This CDR3 reads CASSLPGHSTYNEQFF. As DNA, the CDR3 is TGTGCCAGCAGCCTCCCGGGACACTCAACTTACAATGAGCAGTTCTTC.

The chain has TRBV21-1 and TRBJ1-2; the table's D gene call, TRBD1, was not cross checked with the DNA. TRBV21-1 is deemed a pseudogene. The CDR3 contains 16 residues. The CDR3 loop reads CASSSRQGIPQGGYTF. In DNA, the CDR3 is TGTGCCAGCAGCAGCCGACAGGGCATCCCCCAAGGAGGCTACACCTTC.

The gene calls are TRBV5-1 and TRBJ1-5; 10 bases align to TRBD1. With V trimmed by 4 bases and J by 2 bases, 3 bases remained unmatched. Germline V gene lookup returns CDR1 SGHRS and CDR2 YFSETQ. This CDR3 is built from 15 residues. DNA for the CDR3: TGCGCCAGCAGCCAGGGGACAGGGGGCAATCAGCCCCAGCATTTT. Its translation: CASSQGTGGNQPQHF.

V and J are TRBV9 and TRBJ2-5; D gene ambiguous. V shed 1 base and J shed 5 bases, with 9 bases lying between them. CDR3 length equals 13 residues. Germline CDR1 is SGDLS and CDR2 is YYNGEE. CDR3 residues: CASSVQDGETQYF. The DNA of the CDR3 is TGTGCCAGCAGCGTACAGGATGGGGAGACCCAGTACTTC.

CDR3 DNA sequence: TGTGCCAGCAGCTTGGGATATGGGACAGGGTACCAAGAGACCCAGTACTTC. It yields the protein CASSLGYGTGYQETQYF. The chain links TRBV5-6 to TRBJ2-5; 9 bases align to TRBD1. J lost 0 bases, V lost 0 bases, and 6 bases had no gene match. CDR3 size: 17 residues. Looked up from germline, CDR1 is SGHDT and CDR2 is YYEEEE.

V usage is TRBV6-5 and J usage is TRBJ1-2; 8 bases are shared with TRBD1. This CDR3 region has 14 residues. With 2 bases clipped from V and 8 bases from J, the junction kept 7 bases outside the gene matches. Germline CDR1 reads MNHEY; CDR2 reads SVGAGI. The CDR3 sequence is CASSYRTGGRGYTF. CDR3 bases: TGTGCCAGCAGTTACAGAACAGGGGGGCGCGGCTACACCTTC.

The V and J genes are TRBV4-3 and TRBJ2-7, with 8 nucleotides matching TRBD2. Per germline, CDR1 LGHNA and CDR2 YSLEER. V trimming: 0 bases; J trimming: 5 bases; junction bases outside the gene matches: 3. This CDR3 has 14 amino acids. The CDR3 nucleotides are TGCGCCAGCAGCCAAGATTCGGGAGGGGACGAGCAGTACTTC. Its protein is CASSQDSGGDEQYF.

The chain uses TRBV7-2 and TRBJ2-5; 11 bases fit TRBD1. Germline V gene lookup returns CDR1 SGHTA and CDR2 FQGNSA. The junction had 3 bases not matched to a gene; V was cut back by 5 bases and J by 4 bases. This CDR3 contains 14 residues. CDR3 sequence: CASSPGTGGETQYF. CDR3 DNA sequence: TGTGCCAGCAGCCCCGGGACAGGGGGAGAGACCCAGTACTTC. Full variable domain (rest looked up from reference TRBV7-2 and TRBJ2-5): GAGVSQSPSNKVTEKGKDVELRCDPISGHTALYWYRQSLGQGLEFLIYFQGNSAPDKSGLPSDRFSAERTGGSVSTLTIQRTQQEDSAVYLCASSPGTGGETQYFGPGTRLLVL.

V usage is TRBV7-8 and J usage is TRBJ2-3; 9 nucleotides line up with TRBD1. Germline V gene data show CDR1 as SGHVS and CDR2 as FQNEAQ. Unmatched junction bases numbered 6, after V lost 0 bases and J lost 2 bases. The CDR3 extends over 17 amino acids. In DNA, the CDR3 is TGTGCCAGCAGCTTAGCCCGGGACAGGGACGTCACAGATACGCAGTATTTT. Amino acid sequence: CASSLARDRDVTDTQYF. The variable domain in full, with the rest retrieved from reference TRBV7-8 and TRBJ2-3, is GAGVSQSPRYKVAKRGQDVALRCDPISGHVSLFWYQQALGQGPEFLTYFQNEAQLDKSGLPSDRFFAERPEGSVSTLKIQRTQQEDSAVYLCASSLARDRDVTDTQYFGPGTRLTVL.